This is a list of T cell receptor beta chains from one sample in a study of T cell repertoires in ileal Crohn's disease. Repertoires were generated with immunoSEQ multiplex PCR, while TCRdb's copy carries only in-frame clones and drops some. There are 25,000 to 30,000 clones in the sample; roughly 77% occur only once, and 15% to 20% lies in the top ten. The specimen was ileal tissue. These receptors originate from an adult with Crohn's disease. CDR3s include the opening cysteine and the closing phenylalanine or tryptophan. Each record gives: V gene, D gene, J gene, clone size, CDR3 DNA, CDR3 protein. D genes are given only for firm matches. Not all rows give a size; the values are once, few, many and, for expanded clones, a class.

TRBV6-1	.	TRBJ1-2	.	TGTGCCAGCAGTGAACGGGGGAGGGCCATTGGCTACACCTTC	CASSERGRAIGYTF
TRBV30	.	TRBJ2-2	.	TGTGCCTGGAGTTTCCTTGGGGCCGGGGGCACCGGGGAGCTGTTTTTT	CAWSFLGAGGTGELFF
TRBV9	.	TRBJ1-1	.	TGTGCCAGCAGCACAGACAGGCCCGACACTGAAGCTTTCTTT	CASSTDRPDTEAFF
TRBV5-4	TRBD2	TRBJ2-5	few	TGTGCCAGCAGTTTTCCGGGGGGGGAGACCCAGTACTTC	CASSFPGGETQYF
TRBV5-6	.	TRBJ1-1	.	TGTGCCAGCAGCTTGAGCATCTTATGGTGGAGGAACACTGAAGCTTTCTTT	CASSLSILWWRNTEAFF
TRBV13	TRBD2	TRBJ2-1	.	TGTGCCAGCAGCCGTCCCCCGGGACTAGCGGCATACAATGAGCAGTTCTTC	CASSRPPGLAAYNEQFF
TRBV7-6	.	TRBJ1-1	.	TGTGCCAGCAGCTTATATCCAGGGGCCTATTTGGGGGCTTTCTTT	CASSLYPGAYLGAFF
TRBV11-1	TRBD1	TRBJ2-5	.	TGTGCCAGCAGCTTATTGACAGGGGGCGTTGAGACCCAGTACTTC	CASSLLTGGVETQYF
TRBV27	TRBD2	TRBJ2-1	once	TGTGCCAGCAGTCCCAGGGTAGCGGGAGGGTTAAATGAGCAGTTCTTC	CASSPRVAGGLNEQFF
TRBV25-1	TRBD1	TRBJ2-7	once	TGTGCCAGCAGTGAATTGGGGACAGGGGGCTACGAGCAGTACTTC	CASSELGTGGYEQYF
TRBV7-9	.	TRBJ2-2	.	TGTGCCAGCAGCTTAAGGGGGGGCACCGGGGAGCTGTTTTTT	CASSLRGGTGELFF
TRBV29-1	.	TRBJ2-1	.	TGCAGCCCCAGCGGGCTGTCGAATGAGCAGTTCTTC	CSPSGLSNEQFF
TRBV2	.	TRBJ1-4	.	TGTGCCAGCAAAACAGCTAATGAAAAACTGTTTTTT	CASKTANEKLFF
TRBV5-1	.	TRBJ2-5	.	TGCGCCAGCAGATCGTCTAACAGGACCCAGTACTTC	CASRSSNRTQYF
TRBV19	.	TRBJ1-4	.	TGTGCCAGTTCGATAGACAGTCGCGAAAAACTGTTTTTT	CASSIDSREKLFF
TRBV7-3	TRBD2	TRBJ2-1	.	TGTGCCAGCAGCAAAGCGATGGGCGGGAGTGGCAATGAGCAGTTCTTC	CASSKAMGGSGNEQFF
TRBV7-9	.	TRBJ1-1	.	TGTGCCAGCAGCCCACGACAGACGAACACTGAAGCTTTCTTT	CASSPRQTNTEAFF
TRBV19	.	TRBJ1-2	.	TGTGCCAGTAGTATCGTGGGCCAGGACTATGGCTACACCTTC	CASSIVGQDYGYTF
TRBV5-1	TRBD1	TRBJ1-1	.	TGCGCCAGCAGCGCCTGGACAGGGATCCCTGAAGCTTTCTTT	CASSAWTGIPEAFF
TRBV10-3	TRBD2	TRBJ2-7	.	TGTGCCATCACGGCGGGAGGGTGCGATTACGAGCAGTACTTC	CAITAGGCDYEQYF
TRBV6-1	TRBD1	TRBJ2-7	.	TGTGCCAGCACCCTGGACAGGGTCCACGAGCAGTACTTC	CASTLDRVHEQYF
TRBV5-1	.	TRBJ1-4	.	TGCGCCAGCAGCTTGGACGCGGGGACGGGTGAAAAACTGTTTTTT	CASSLDAGTGEKLFF
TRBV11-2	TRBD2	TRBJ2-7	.	TGTGCCAGCAGCTTACTGGCCGGGACTAGCGGGAGGCTGGGCTACGAGCAGTACTTC	CASSLLAGTSGRLGYEQYF
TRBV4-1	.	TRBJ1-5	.	TGCGCCAGCAGCGGATCCGGGGAATTCGGTCAGCCCCAGCATTTT	CASSGSGEFGQPQHF
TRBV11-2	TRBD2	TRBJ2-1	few	TGTGCCAGCAGCTTAATCGGGTCCGGACTAGCGGGGAATGAGCAGTTCTTC	CASSLIGSGLAGNEQFF
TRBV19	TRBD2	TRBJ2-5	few	TGTGCCACCTCGGGTAGCGGGGGGGTGGAGACCCAGTACTTC	CATSGSGGVETQYF
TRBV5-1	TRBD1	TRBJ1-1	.	TGCGCCAGCAGTCGGGGGGACAGGGATTTTAACACTGAAGCTTTCTTT	CASSRGDRDFNTEAFF
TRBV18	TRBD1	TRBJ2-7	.	TGTGCCAGCTCACGCAACCGACAGGGGGCTGGAGAGCAGTACTTC	CASSRNRQGAGEQYF
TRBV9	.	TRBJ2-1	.	TGTGCCAGCAGCGCGGGACAAGGGGTCAATGAGCAGTTCTTC	CASSAGQGVNEQFF
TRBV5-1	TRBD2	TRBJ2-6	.	TGCGCCAGCAGCTGGGGGGGTGGCGGGGCCAACGTCCTGACTTTC	CASSWGGGGANVLTF
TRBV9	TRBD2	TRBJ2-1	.	TGTGCCAGCAGCCCCCGCCTAGCGGGGAATTACAATGAGCAGTTCTTC	CASSPRLAGNYNEQFF
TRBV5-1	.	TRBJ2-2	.	TGCGCCAGCAGCTTGGAGGGGACCGGGGAGCTGTTTTTT	CASSLEGTGELFF
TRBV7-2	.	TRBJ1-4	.	TGTGCCAGCAGCTCCCGGGACATGCCTGAAAAACTGTTTTTT	CASSSRDMPEKLFF
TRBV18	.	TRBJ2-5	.	TGTGCCAGCTCACTCCGACAGTTGTCGGAAACCCAGTACTTC	CASSLRQLSETQYF
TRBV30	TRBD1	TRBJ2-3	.	TGTGCCTCGGGACAGGGAGGACTTGATACGCAGTATTTT	CASGQGGLDTQYF
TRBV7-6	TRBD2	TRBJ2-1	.	TGTGCCAGCAGCTTCGTCCATGGACTAGCGGGGGACCCTCGCAATGAGCAGTTCTTC	CASSFVHGLAGDPRNEQFF
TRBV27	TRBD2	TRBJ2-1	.	TGTGCCAGCAGTCTCACTAGCGGGGGGTACAATGAGCAGTTCTTC	CASSLTSGGYNEQFF
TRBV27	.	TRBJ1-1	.	TGTGCCAGCAGTCCCTGGAGAAGGGACAAGGGGGCTGAAGCTTTCTTT	CASSPWRRDKGAEAFF
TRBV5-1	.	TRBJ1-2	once	TGCGCCAGCAGCTTGGGGGCGCTCTATGGCTACACCTTC	CASSLGALYGYTF
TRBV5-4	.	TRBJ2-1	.	TGTGCCAGCAGCCTGACCGCTAGCTCCTACAATGAGCAGTTCTTC	CASSLTASSYNEQFF
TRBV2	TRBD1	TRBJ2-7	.	TGTGCCAGCAGTGACGGGACAGATGGCTCCTACGAGCAGTACTTC	CASSDGTDGSYEQYF
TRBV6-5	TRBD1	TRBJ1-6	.	TGTGCCAGCAGTGGAAGGGGGCAGGGCTCACCCCTCCACTTT	CASSGRGQGSPLHF
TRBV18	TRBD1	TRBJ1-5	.	TGTGCCAGCTCACCACTACAGGGGCAGCCCCAGCATTTT	CASSPLQGQPQHF
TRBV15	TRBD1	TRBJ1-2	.	TGTGCCACCAGCGTGGGACAGATAAACTATGGCTACACCTTC	CATSVGQINYGYTF
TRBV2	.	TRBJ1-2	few	TGTGCCAGCAGAGATAGGGACACCTACTATGGCTACACCTTC	CASRDRDTYYGYTF
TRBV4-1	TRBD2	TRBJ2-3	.	TGCGCCAGCAGCCTTATCGGGACTAGCGGTTTCCCCCGGCGGCAGTATTTT	CASSLIGTSGFPRRQYF
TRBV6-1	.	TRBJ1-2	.	TGTGCCAGCGGTGCAGGGAAGGGCTATGGCTACACCTTC	CASGAGKGYGYTF
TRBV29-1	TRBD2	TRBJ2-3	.	TGCAGCGTTGAAACCAGCGGGGGGGCCCCTAGCACAGATACGCAGTATTTT	CSVETSGGAPSTDTQYF
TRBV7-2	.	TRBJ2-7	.	TGTGCCAGCAACGAGTTTATCGGGGAGCCAGGGTACTTC	CASNEFIGEPGYF
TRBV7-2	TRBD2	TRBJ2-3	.	TGTGCCAGCAGCTTAGTCCGGGTAGCGGGGGCCCCCACAGATACGCAGTATTTT	CASSLVRVAGAPTDTQYF